The 27 T cell receptor beta chains in this list originate from one sample, sequenced in a study of CD8 T cells in Susac syndrome. RNA in amounts of roughly 0.45 to 1 ug was reverse transcribed with random hexamers. MiXCR was run by TCRdb on the immunoSEQ multiplex PCR reads, yielding one entry per CDR3 protein. This sample carries around 130,000 distinct CDR3 sequences, about 90% of them seen once, and the ten largest clones take approximately 0.24%. Sequenced material: CD8+ T cells from PBMCs. The source of these receptors is a human donor with multiple sclerosis.

The chain recombines TRBV9 with TRBJ2-5, with D possibly matching TRBD2 (7 bases). The V gene's germline CDR1 is SGDLS and CDR2 YYNGEE. There are 16 residues in the CDR3. The V end lost 4 bases, the J end lost 5 bases, and 21 bases lay between the germline ends. The CDR3 DNA follows: TGTGCCAGCAGCCCCCTGGAAGGGGGGGTGGGGGAGACCCAGTACTTC. Translated, it gives CASSPLEGGVGETQYF.

The chain couples TRBV6-1 to TRBJ1-1, with D hard to call. V lost 6 bases and J lost 6, with 17 bases in between. This CDR3 has 14 residues. Per germline, CDR1 MNHNS and CDR2 SASEGT. CDR3 amino acids: CASSEEPLPPEAFF. CDR3 nucleotide sequence: TGTGCCAGCAGCGAGGAGCCCCTACCCCCTGAAGCTTTCTTT.

This clonotype was counted a single time. The chain couples TRBV27 to TRBJ2-1; TRBD2 matches 8 bases. This CDR3 is 14 amino acids long. V was clipped by 4 bases and J by 9 bases; unmatched bases: 8. Looked up from germline, CDR1 is MNHEY and CDR2 is SMNVEV (reference sequence). CDR3 sequence: CASSWVAGQGEQFF. The CDR3 DNA sequence: TGTGCCAGCAGTTGGGTAGCGGGACAAGGTGAGCAGTTCTTC.

V and J are TRBV28 and TRBJ2-1; 11 bases agree with TRBD2. Germline CDR1 MDHEN, CDR2 SYDVKM. The J segment lost 6 bases and the V segment lost 10 bases, leaving 8 bases of the junction unmatched. The CDR3 runs 14 residues. CDR3 protein: CATYLAGGSNEQFF. The DNA for the CDR3 is TGTGCCACCTATCTAGCGGGAGGTTCCAATGAGCAGTTCTTC.

The chain links TRBV12-3 or TRBV12-4 to TRBJ2-1; the match to TRBD2 covers 11 bases. With 7 bases clipped from V and 5 bases from J, the junction kept 4 bases outside the gene matches. This CDR3 spans 14 amino acids. The CDR3: CASTPGLADNEQFF. The CDR3, as DNA: TGTGCCAGCACCCCGGGACTAGCGGACAATGAGCAGTTCTTC.

The CDR3 protein is CASSFRSSPYEQYF. DNA of the CDR3: TGTGCCAGCAGTTTCAGGTCTAGCCCATACGAGCAGTACTTC. The chain is built from TRBV12-3 or TRBV12-4 and TRBJ2-7; D perhaps matches TRBD2 (5 bases). With 3 bases removed from V and 4 bases from J, the gap between germline ends came to 13 bases. CDR3 length equals 14 residues.

The chain combines TRBV7-8 with TRBJ2-7; tentatively, D is TRBD1 (6 bases). Deletions cut 2 bases from V and 2 bases from J, with 10 bases between. Germline V lookup: CDR1 SGHVS, CDR2 FQNEAQ. This CDR3 has 14 residues. The DNA of the CDR3 is TGTGCCAGCAGCTTATTAGGGGGAACCTACGAGCAGTACTTC. Its translation is CASSLLGGTYEQYF.

The CDR3 here is CASSWGSTEAFF. CDR3 DNA: TGTGCCAGCAGCTGGGGGTCCACCGAAGCTTTCTTT. The rearrangement joins TRBV5-6 to TRBJ1-1, with a weak D call TRBD1 (5 bases). Germline values: CDR1 SGHDT, CDR2 YYEEEE. The CDR3 is 12 residues long. The V gene lost 3 bases and the J gene lost 8 bases, with 11 bases spanning the gap.

This clonotype was observed once. This sequence joins TRBV13 and TRBJ1-1, with D maybe TRBD1 (5 bases). The CDR3 is 16 residues long. CDR1 and CDR2 from the germline V gene are PRHDT and FYEKMQ (reference sequence). V was shortened by 4 bases and J by 0 bases, with 15 bases between the two germline ends. The CDR3 nucleotides read TGTGCCAGCAGCTCCCTGGGTATGGGGCTGAACACTGAAGCTTTCTTT. Its translation: CASSSLGMGLNTEAFF.

The CDR3 protein is CASSPGVLSGNTIYF. For the CDR3, the DNA is TGTGCCAGCAGCCCGGGGGTCCTCTCTGGAAACACCATATATTTT. This chain connects TRBV7-9 to TRBJ1-3; D is possibly TRBD1 (5 bases). Between the trimmed V and J ends, which lost 5 bases and 0 bases, there was a span of 11 bases. The CDR3 contains 15 residues. CDR1 is SEHNR and CDR2 is FQNEAQ in the germline V gene (reference sequence).

The V call is TRBV9, the J call TRBJ2-1; 9 bases fit TRBD2. This CDR3 has 14 amino acids. V trimming: 3 bases; J trimming: 3 bases; junction bases outside the gene matches: 1. Germline V gene sequence: CDR1 SGDLS, CDR2 YYNGEE. This chain's CDR3 is CASSGLADYNEQFF. The CDR3 nucleotides read TGTGCCAGCAGCGGACTAGCGGACTACAATGAGCAGTTCTTC. The full variable domain, in which reference TRBV9 and TRBJ2-1 provide the parts outside the CDR3, is DSGVTQTPKHLITATGQRVTLRCSPRSGDLSVYWYQQSLDQGLQFLIQYYNGEERAKGNILERFSAQQFPDLHSELNLSSLELGDSALYFCASSGLADYNEQFFGPGTRLTVL.

The chain has TRBV6-2 or TRBV6-3 and TRBJ2-2; 9 bases align to TRBD1. Germline V gene lookup returns CDR1 MNHEY and CDR2 SVGEGT. V lost 6 bases and J lost 4; bases outside the gene matches: 9. This CDR3 contains 16 residues. CDR3 sequence reads: CASRLSQGASTGELFF. The CDR3 DNA reads TGTGCCAGCAGACTGTCACAGGGGGCGAGCACCGGGGAGCTGTTTTTT.

This clonotype was detected once. The rearrangement joins TRBV4-1 to TRBJ2-7; TRBD2 might be the D (5 bases). The CDR3 runs to 11 residues. Trimming removed 1 base from V and 7 bases from J, with 5 bases in between. Germline CDR1 MGHRA, CDR2 YSYEKL. For the CDR3, the DNA is TGCGCCAGCAGCCAAGCGGGAGAGCAGTACTTC. Encoded protein: CASSQAGEQYF.

The sample holds a few counts of this clonotype. This chain links TRBV12-3 or TRBV12-4 with TRBJ2-7; D not certain. This CDR3 region has 13 residues. Trimming stripped 3 bases from V and 0 bases from J, with 6 bases between. This chain's CDR3 is CASSFASSYEQYF. The CDR3 bases are TGTGCCAGCAGTTTTGCGTCCTCCTACGAGCAGTACTTC.

This chain uses TRBV7-8 with TRBJ2-7; D may be TRBD1 (6 bases). There are 13 residues in the CDR3. The germline gives CDR1 SGHVS, CDR2 FQNEAQ. Between the trimmed V and J ends, which lost 10 bases and 3 bases, there was a span of 16 bases. The CDR3 sequence is CAIAPGHNYEQYF. CDR3 nucleotides: TGTGCCATCGCCCCGGGACATAACTACGAGCAGTACTTC. Supplemented by reference TRBV7-8 and TRBJ2-7, the full variable domain reads GAGVSQSPRYKVAKRGQDVALRCDPISGHVSLFWYQQALGQGPEFLTYFQNEAQLDKSGLPSDRFFAERPEGSVSTLKIQRTQQEDSAVYLCAIAPGHNYEQYFGPGTRLTVT.

The chain couples TRBV12-3 or TRBV12-4 to TRBJ2-5; either TRBD1 or TRBD2 may fit D (5 bases each). The V and J ends lost 8 bases and 6 bases respectively, with 13 bases between them. The CDR3 consists of 12 residues. This CDR3 reads CASGGLEQTQYF. DNA for the CDR3: TGTGCCAGCGGGGGTCTTGAACAGACCCAGTACTTC.

The rearrangement links TRBV6-2 or TRBV6-3 to TRBJ2-6; D gene unclear. V lost 5 bases and J 4 bases, leaving 15 bases between the germline ends. Germline V gene data show CDR1 as MNHEY and CDR2 as SVGEGT. This CDR3 comprises 16 residues. In nucleotides, the CDR3 is TGTGCCAGCAGTCGAAGAGGAGTATCCGGGGCCAACGTCCTGACTTTC. Encoded protein: CASSRRGVSGANVLTF.

The gene calls are TRBV12-3 or TRBV12-4 and TRBJ1-1; the D gene is possibly TRBD1 (5 bases). This CDR3 comprises 11 residues. The ends were cut back, 10 bases at V and 6 bases at J, with 12 bases in the middle. CDR3 sequence (DNA): TGTGCCACCGTGGAGGGGCCTGAAGCTTTCTTT. Protein sequence: CATVEGPEAFF.

This chain connects TRBV29-1 to TRBJ1-1; D is uncertain. In germline, CDR1 is SQVTM, CDR2 ANQGSEA. With 7 bases removed from V and 2 bases from J, the gap between germline ends came to 5 bases. The length of the CDR3 is 10 residues. The CDR3 spells CSDLNTEAFF. In DNA form, the CDR3 reads TGCAGCGACCTAAACACTGAAGCTTTCTTT.

This chain connects TRBV9 to TRBJ2-1; 7 nucleotides line up with TRBD2. Germline values: CDR1 SGDLS, CDR2 YYNGEE. CDR3 length: 13 amino acids. With 1 base clipped from V and 7 bases from J, the junction kept 2 bases outside the gene matches. The CDR3 DNA reads as TGTGCCAGCAGCGTATGGGGGGGTAATGAGCAGTTCTTC. Its protein is CASSVWGGNEQFF.

This rearrangement joins TRBV4-1 to TRBJ2-7; 8 nucleotides align to TRBD2. V lost 1 base to trimming and J lost 5 bases; unmatched junction nucleotides: 1. The CDR3 spans 13 residues. Germline lookup yields CDR1 MGHRA and CDR2 YSYEKL. CDR3 in DNA: TGCGCCAGCAGCCAAGGAGCGGGGGACGAGCAGTACTTC. As protein: CASSQGAGDEQYF.

The chain links TRBV12-3 or TRBV12-4 to TRBJ1-5; TRBD1 aligns across 7 bases. V lost 5 bases and J lost 6; bases outside the gene matches: 10. The CDR3 is made up of 15 amino acids. CDR3 sequence: CASSGTEIGRQPQHF. The DNA for the CDR3 is TGTGCCAGCAGTGGGACAGAAATAGGGCGTCAGCCCCAGCATTTT.

The rearrangement links TRBV13 to TRBJ2-7; D unclear. V was trimmed by 5 bases and J by 7 bases, leaving 15 bases between them. CDR3 length: 13 residues. The germline V gene encodes CDR1 PRHDT and CDR2 FYEKMQ (reference sequence). This CDR3 is CASSLNSIREQYF. In DNA, the CDR3 is TGTGCCAGCAGCCTAAACAGTATTCGGGAGCAGTACTTC.

This clonotype is a singleton in its sample. The chain joins TRBV5-6 to TRBJ1-2; the match to TRBD1 covers 7 bases. The V gene's germline CDR1 is SGHDT and CDR2 YYEEEE. This CDR3 is built from 14 residues. V trimming: 3 bases; J trimming: 6 bases; junction bases outside the gene matches: 8. The CDR3 DNA reads TGTGCCAGCAGCTATTCCACAGGGGCGGATGGCTACACCTTC. Translated: CASSYSTGADGYTF.

This clonotype was counted a few times. This rearrangement joins TRBV5-6 to TRBJ1-1; TRBD1 might be the D (6 bases). The germline gives CDR1 SGHDT, CDR2 YYEEEE. V was clipped by 0 bases and J by 8 bases, with 11 bases between them. This CDR3 has 13 residues. CDR3 sequence: CASSLAQGTEAFF. CDR3 sequence (DNA): TGTGCCAGCAGCTTGGCACAGGGTACCGAAGCTTTCTTT.

This clonotype was counted a few times. V usage is TRBV4-1 and J usage is TRBJ2-3; 12 bases match TRBD2. The junction had 5 bases not matched to a gene; V was cut back by 4 bases and J by 6 bases. The CDR3 runs to 15 residues. Germline assignment: CDR1 MGHRA and CDR2 YSYEKL. CDR3 in DNA: TGCGCCAGCAGCCCGCTAGCGGGAGGGCCTGATACGCAGTATTTT. This translates into CASSPLAGGPDTQYF.

J is TRBJ2-7 and V is TRBV25-1; no firm D call. This CDR3 contains 13 residues. Germline V gene sequence: CDR1 MGHDK, CDR2 SYGVNS. V gave up 2 bases and J gave up 5 bases, with 10 bases separating them. For the CDR3, the DNA is TGTGCCAGCAGTGAAACTTCCGCAGACGAGCAGTACTTC. Translated: CASSETSADEQYF.